These 17 T cell receptor beta chains originate from one sample sequenced in a study of OX40 agonist ivuxolimab in advanced cancers. Sequencing was performed with immunoSEQ multiplex PCR; in TCRdb, only in-frame clones are kept and a portion is missing. The sample contains some 100,000 clones, approximately 89% of which appear only once. Here the sequenced sample was CD4+ or CD8+ T cells sorted from blood, taken in a trial of the OX40 agonist ivuxolimab. These receptors all stem from an adult with an advanced solid tumor such as melanoma, head and neck, liver or kidney cancer.

The chain links TRBV6-5 to TRBJ1-1; possibly TRBD1 for D (5 bases). Trimming took off 6 bases at V and 3 bases at J, with 8 bases between the two ends. There are 12 residues in the CDR3. Germline loops: CDR1 MNHEY, CDR2 SVGAGI. CDR3 loop: CASSRDHTEAFF. Here the CDR3 DNA reads TGTGCCAGCAGCAGGGATCACACTGAAGCTTTCTTT.

This chain joins TRBV10-1 and TRBJ1-4; D uncertain. Looked up from germline, CDR1 is WNHNN and CDR2 is SYGVQD (reference sequence). V shed 2 bases and J shed 5 bases, with 9 bases lying between them. This CDR3 spans 14 amino acids. CDR3 sequence reads: CASSETSRNEKLFF. The DNA for the CDR3 is TGCGCCAGCAGTGAGACCTCAAGGAATGAAAAACTGTTTTTT.

This sequence joins TRBV7-2 and TRBJ1-5; 7 bases fit TRBD1. The length of the CDR3 is 13 residues. Germline values: CDR1 SGHTA, CDR2 FQGNSA. Trimming at V came to 2 bases and at J to 7 bases, leaving 2 bases not matched to a gene. CDR3 DNA: TGTGCCAGCAGCTTACGACAGGGCCAGCCCCAGCATTTT. Translation: CASSLRQGQPQHF.

V gene TRBV7-2 combines with J gene TRBJ2-7; D assignment may be TRBD1 or TRBD2 (5 bases each). Germline V CDR1 and CDR2: SGHTA, FQGNSA. The V end lost 7 bases, the J end lost 6 bases, and 19 bases lay between the germline ends. The CDR3 sequence is 14 residues long. The CDR3 protein is CASTRAAGTGEQYF. The CDR3, as DNA: TGTGCCAGCACCCGAGCGGCAGGGACCGGCGAGCAGTACTTC.

The genes are TRBV10-1 and TRBJ2-3; no clear D gene. CDR3 size: 16 residues. V shed 9 bases and J shed 0 bases, with 19 bases lying between them. CDR1 is WNHNN, CDR2 SYGVQD, per germline (reference sequence). CDR3 bases: TGCGCCAGGACCCCCTTAGACGGACCTAGCACAGATACGCAGTATTTT. It is translated as CARTPLDGPSTDTQYF.

Only a few counts were recorded for this clone. This rearrangement joins TRBV28 to TRBJ2-5; 7 bases agree with TRBD1. This CDR3 is built from 14 residues. Germline CDR1 reads MDHEN; CDR2 reads SYDVKM. J was trimmed by 5 bases and V by 6 bases; bases with no gene match: 9. CDR3: CASRKAGGMETQYF. The CDR3 DNA reads TGTGCCAGCAGGAAGGCAGGGGGTATGGAGACCCAGTACTTC.

The chain has TRBV4-2 and TRBJ2-3; maybe TRBD1 (6 bases). The V end was cut by 4 bases, the J end by 2 bases, with 10 bases between. The CDR3 has 14 amino acids. Germline V CDR1 and CDR2: LGHNA, YNFKEQ. The CDR3: CASSLHRDTDTQYF. For the CDR3, the DNA is TGTGCCAGCAGCCTGCACAGGGACACAGATACGCAGTATTTT.

The gene calls are TRBV18 and TRBJ1-1; D might be TRBD1 (5 bases). CDR3 length: 15 residues. Per the germline V gene, CDR1 is KGHSH and CDR2 is LQKENI. Between the trimmed V and J ends, which lost 8 bases and 1 base, there was a span of 17 bases. The CDR3 here is CASGTPGLRNTEAFF. Here the CDR3 DNA reads TGTGCCAGCGGGACTCCGGGACTCCGGAACACTGAAGCTTTCTTT.

The CDR3 nucleotides read TGCGCCAGCAGCTTAAAGGATTCCTACAATGAGCAGTTCTTC. Translating it yields CASSLKDSYNEQFF. J is TRBJ2-1 and V is TRBV5-1; D unclear. Germline-derived CDR1 and CDR2 are SGHRS and YFSETQ. The CDR3 contains 14 residues. V was pared by 2 bases and J by 1 base, with 7 bases between.

The chain joins TRBV5-1 to TRBJ1-1, with a tentative D call TRBD1 (5 bases). With 3 bases removed from V and 2 bases from J, the gap between germline ends came to 11 bases. Germline CDR1 reads SGHRS; CDR2 reads YFSETQ. The CDR3 loop spans 14 amino acids. The CDR3 loop reads CASSSARGNTEAFF. CDR3 nucleotides: TGCGCCAGCAGCTCAGCTAGGGGAAACACTGAAGCTTTCTTT.

The chain has TRBV11-2 and TRBJ2-2; D may be TRBD2 (6 bases). The CDR3 runs to 17 residues. V was cut by 5 bases and J by 3 bases, with 19 bases left in between. In germline, CDR1 is SGHAT, CDR2 FQNNGV. CDR3 DNA: TGTGCCAGCAGCCCCCACCACGGGGGAGGCGACACCGGGGAGCTGTTTTTT. Encoded protein: CASSPHHGGGDTGELFF.

The rearrangement uses TRBV2 and TRBJ1-2; D is undetermined. With 3 bases removed from V and 7 bases from J, the gap between germline ends came to 9 bases. The V gene's germline CDR1 is SNHLY and CDR2 FYNNEI. CDR3 length equals 12 residues. For the CDR3, the DNA is TGTGCCAGCAGTGAGAGGGAGGGTGGCTACACCTTC. Translating gives CASSEREGGYTF.

The V call is TRBV29-1, the J call TRBJ2-6, with 11 nucleotides matching TRBD2. The CDR3 extends over 17 amino acids. Germline lookup yields CDR1 SQVTM and CDR2 ANQGSEA. V shed 3 bases and J 4 bases; nucleotides not matched to a gene: 8. This CDR3 is CSVELLAGALGANVLTF. Written as DNA, the CDR3 is TGCAGCGTTGAGTTACTAGCGGGAGCGTTAGGGGCCAACGTCCTGACTTTC.

The rearrangement joins TRBV7-8 to TRBJ2-7; D may correspond to TRBD1 or TRBD2 (5 bases each). With 3 bases removed from V and 7 bases from J, the gap between germline ends came to 19 bases. CDR1 is SGHVS and CDR2 is FQNEAQ in the germline V gene. The CDR3 is made up of 15 amino acids. In DNA form, the CDR3 reads TGTGCCAGCAGCTTTGAGGACAAGTCCTGGGGGGAGCAGTACTTC. This encodes CASSFEDKSWGEQYF. The full variable domain, in which reference TRBV7-8 and TRBJ2-7 provide the parts outside the CDR3, is GAGVSQSPRYKVAKRGQDVALRCDPISGHVSLFWYQQALGQGPEFLTYFQNEAQLDKSGLPSDRFFAERPEGSVSTLKIQRTQQEDSAVYLCASSFEDKSWGEQYFGPGTRLTVT.

The gene calls are TRBV19 and TRBJ1-6; a possible D gene is TRBD1 (5 bases). V lost 4 bases, J lost 7 bases, and 8 bases lay in between. Germline CDR1 LNHDA, CDR2 SQIVND (reference sequence). This CDR3 contains 13 residues. The CDR3 loop reads CASSKGNNSPLHF. For the CDR3, the DNA is TGTGCCAGTAGTAAGGGGAACAATTCACCCCTCCACTTT.

In this sample, this clone turned up once. The V call is TRBV18, the J call TRBJ1-3, with 7 bases fitting TRBD1. CDR1 and CDR2 (germline): KGHSH, LQKENI. J was trimmed by 0 bases and V by 4 bases; bases with no gene match: 6. The CDR3 is made up of 16 amino acids. This chain's CDR3 is CASSRGQRSSGNTIYF. The CDR3 nucleotides read TGTGCCAGCTCACGGGGACAGAGAAGCTCTGGAAACACCATATATTTT. Filled out from reference TRBV18 and TRBJ1-3, the complete variable domain reads NAGVMQNPRHLVRRRGQEARLRCSPMKGHSHVYWYRQLPEEGLKFMVYLQKENIIDESGMPKERFSAEFPKEGPSILRIQQVVRGDSAAYFCASSRGQRSSGNTIYFGEGSWLTVV.

The chain employs TRBV5-1 and TRBJ2-2; D remains unclear. The CDR3 totals 18 residues. Between the trimmed V and J ends, which lost 4 bases and 0 bases, there was a span of 19 bases. CDR1 is SGHRS, CDR2 YFSETQ, per germline. The CDR3 DNA is TGCGCCAGCAGCGGTAAACAGTCGACAACCGCGAACACCGGGGAGCTGTTTTTT. This translates into CASSGKQSTTANTGELFF.